The 26 T cell receptor beta chains given below trace back to one sample, sequenced in a study of monozygotic twins with inflammatory bowel disease. Reanalyzing the 5' RACE reads, TCRdb keeps one entry per CDR3 protein, without DNA. The table gives 440,000 or so distinct CDR3 sequences; the top ten clones make up 2% to 3% of it. Sequenced input: blood. The receptors derive from a human donor with ulcerative colitis or Crohn's disease, or a healthy co-twin of an affected twin (not recorded which).

The V call is TRBV7-3, the J call TRBJ2-1; TCRdb selects TRBD2, and the lack of DNA leaves this call unchecked. In germline, CDR1 is SGHTA, CDR2 FQGTGA. This CDR3 is 17 amino acids long. CDR3 residues: CASSLTHTLAGYNEQFF.

CDR3 amino acids: CASSFGREGPQHF. The chain combines TRBV5-6 with TRBJ1-5. Germline V CDR1 and CDR2: SGHDT, YYEEEE. This CDR3 spans 13 amino acids.

The genes are TRBV6-1 and TRBJ1-5; TCRdb reports TRBD1, a call that lacks DNA to check it against. CDR1 MNHNS and CDR2 SASEGT come from the germline V gene. There are 16 residues in the CDR3. The CDR3 sequence is CASTSGARGFNQPQHF.

The CDR3 loop is CASSLIVGADTQYF. The chain recombines TRBV5-1 with TRBJ2-3; without DNA, the TCRdb call of TRBD1 cannot be checked. Looked up from germline, CDR1 is SGHRS and CDR2 is YFSETQ. This CDR3 is 14 amino acids long.

V and J are TRBV29-1 and TRBJ2-7; TCRdb's D call, TRBD2, is unchecked because there is no DNA. Germline V gene lookup returns CDR1 SQVTM and CDR2 ANQGSEA. This CDR3 contains 11 residues. The CDR3 region is CSAGLDYEQYF.

The CDR3 spells CASSLEGTNYGYTF. V and J are TRBV5-1 and TRBJ1-2; TCRdb designates TRBD1, a call that cannot be tested without DNA. CDR3 length: 14 residues. In germline, CDR1 is SGHRS, CDR2 YFSETQ.

The chain joins TRBV28 to TRBJ2-4; TCRdb's assignment of TRBD2 cannot be checked, as there is no DNA. The germline V gene encodes CDR1 MDHEN and CDR2 SYDVKM. The CDR3 is made up of 18 amino acids. CDR3 sequence: CASGLPSGRADTKNIQYF.

The chain recombines TRBV5-1 with TRBJ2-1; TCRdb gives TRBD2 as the D gene, but with no DNA this cannot be confirmed. Germline V CDR1 and CDR2: SGHRS, YFSETQ. The CDR3 has 15 residues. CDR3 loop: CASSLTSGVGNEQFF.

This sequence joins TRBV6-5 and TRBJ1-1. The germline V gene has CDR1 MNHEY and CDR2 SVGAGI. CDR3 size: 15 residues. CDR3 region: CASSYSGWLVTEAFF.

Here the CDR3 reads CASGGELGSPLHF. This sequence joins TRBV2 and TRBJ1-6; TCRdb's D call of TRBD1 is untestable without DNA. From germline, CDR1 is SNHLY and CDR2 FYNNEI. The CDR3 has 13 amino acids.

The chain recombines TRBV4-2 with TRBJ2-5. This CDR3 comprises 17 residues. CDR1 is LGHNA and CDR2 is YNFKEQ in the germline V gene. CDR3 protein: CASSQDLEALGTETQYF.

The chain uses TRBV3-1 and TRBJ2-1. The germline CDR1 and CDR2 sequences are LGHDT and YNNKEL (reference sequence). The CDR3 runs 13 residues. CDR3 amino acids: CASSSWTENEQFF.

The chain recombines TRBV5-1 with TRBJ1-6; TCRdb's D gene call, TRBD1, goes unchecked for lack of DNA. The CDR3 loop spans 14 amino acids. Germline V gives CDR1 SGHRS, CDR2 YFSETQ. CDR3 residues: CASRGRENNSPLHF.

The rearrangement links TRBV4-1 to TRBJ1-2; the TRBD1 assignment by TCRdb is unverifiable without DNA. Looked up from germline, CDR1 is MGHRA and CDR2 is YSYEKL. There are 15 residues in the CDR3. CDR3 in amino acids: CASSAGLDRGVGYTF.

The chain joins TRBV3-1 to TRBJ2-1; without DNA, the TCRdb call of TRBD2 cannot be checked. The length of the CDR3 is 15 residues. Per the germline V gene, CDR1 is LGHDT and CDR2 is YNNKEL (reference sequence). The CDR3 sequence: CASSQASGGGHEQFF.

CDR3: CASSAGFGTYEQYF. The V and J genes are TRBV6-1 and TRBJ2-7; the TCRdb call, TRBD1, lacks DNA for checking. The V gene's germline CDR1 is MNHNS and CDR2 SASEGT. This CDR3 has 14 amino acids.

V and J are TRBV10-3 and TRBJ2-3. The CDR3 has 14 residues. The germline gives CDR1 ENHRY, CDR2 SYGVKD. CDR3 loop: CAISDGFWTDTQYF.

The V and J genes are TRBV11-1 and TRBJ2-3; TCRdb lists TRBD2, though no DNA is available to test this call. There are 18 residues in the CDR3. CDR1 is SGHAT and CDR2 is FQDESV in the germline V gene (reference sequence). Here the CDR3 reads CASSPPRNERGTSDTQYF.

The chain carries TRBV19 and TRBJ2-2; TCRdb outputs TRBD1, but without DNA this stays unchecked. The V gene's germline CDR1 is LNHDA and CDR2 SQIVND (reference sequence). This CDR3 region has 12 residues. This chain's CDR3 is CASYRATGELFF.

V and J are TRBV7-9 and TRBJ2-1; the TCRdb D gene call, TRBD2, has no DNA to confirm it. The CDR3 sequence is 16 residues long. CDR1 and CDR2 from the germline V gene are SEHNR and FQNEAQ (reference sequence). CDR3 amino acids: CASSFWGSSANNEQFF.

The V call is TRBV4-3, the J call TRBJ2-3; no DNA is available, so the TRBD2 call from TCRdb remains unchecked. The CDR3 is made up of 14 amino acids. The germline gives CDR1 LGHNA, CDR2 YSLEER. This chain's CDR3 is CASSYSGRGDTQYF.

The chain joins TRBV7-2 to TRBJ1-5; TCRdb returns TRBD1, unconfirmable since there is no DNA. The CDR3 loop spans 13 amino acids. The V gene's germline CDR1 is SGHTA and CDR2 FQGNSA. The CDR3 is CASSSTGEQPQHF.

CDR3 loop: CASASGGRDTDTQYF. The chain links TRBV5-1 to TRBJ2-3; the D call from TCRdb, TRBD2, cannot be confirmed without DNA. This CDR3 is built from 15 residues. CDR1 is SGHRS and CDR2 is YFSETQ in the germline V gene.

The rearrangement links TRBV7-2 to TRBJ2-7. The CDR3 loop spans 12 amino acids. The germline gives CDR1 SGHTA, CDR2 FQGNSA. CDR3 protein: CASSFPRYEQYF.

V is TRBV5-1 and J is TRBJ1-6; the TRBD1 assignment by TCRdb is unverifiable without DNA. The germline V gene encodes CDR1 SGHRS and CDR2 YFSETQ. The CDR3 is made up of 14 amino acids. This CDR3 is CASSPVAGESPLHF.

J is TRBJ1-5 and V is TRBV5-8. The CDR3 has 16 amino acids. CDR1 SGHTS and CDR2 YDEGEE come from the germline V gene. The CDR3 region is CASSTGADIWNQPQHF.